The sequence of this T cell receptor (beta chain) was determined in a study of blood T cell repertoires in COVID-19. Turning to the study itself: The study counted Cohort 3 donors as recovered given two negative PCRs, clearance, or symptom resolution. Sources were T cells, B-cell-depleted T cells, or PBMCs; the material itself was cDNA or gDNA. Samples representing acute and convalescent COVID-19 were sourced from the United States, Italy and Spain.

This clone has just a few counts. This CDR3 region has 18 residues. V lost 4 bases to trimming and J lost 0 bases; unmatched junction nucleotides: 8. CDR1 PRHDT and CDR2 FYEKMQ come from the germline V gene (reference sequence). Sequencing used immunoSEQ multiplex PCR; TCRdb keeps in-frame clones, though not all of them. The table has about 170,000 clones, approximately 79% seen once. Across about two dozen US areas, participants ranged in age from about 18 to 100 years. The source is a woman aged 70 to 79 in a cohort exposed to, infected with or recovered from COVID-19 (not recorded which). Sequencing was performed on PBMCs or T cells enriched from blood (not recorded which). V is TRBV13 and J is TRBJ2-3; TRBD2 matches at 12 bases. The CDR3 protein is CASSSSSGRGGSTDTQYF. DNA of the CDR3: TGTGCCAGCAGCTCCTCTAGCGGGAGGGGAGGGAGCACAGATACGCAGTATTTT.